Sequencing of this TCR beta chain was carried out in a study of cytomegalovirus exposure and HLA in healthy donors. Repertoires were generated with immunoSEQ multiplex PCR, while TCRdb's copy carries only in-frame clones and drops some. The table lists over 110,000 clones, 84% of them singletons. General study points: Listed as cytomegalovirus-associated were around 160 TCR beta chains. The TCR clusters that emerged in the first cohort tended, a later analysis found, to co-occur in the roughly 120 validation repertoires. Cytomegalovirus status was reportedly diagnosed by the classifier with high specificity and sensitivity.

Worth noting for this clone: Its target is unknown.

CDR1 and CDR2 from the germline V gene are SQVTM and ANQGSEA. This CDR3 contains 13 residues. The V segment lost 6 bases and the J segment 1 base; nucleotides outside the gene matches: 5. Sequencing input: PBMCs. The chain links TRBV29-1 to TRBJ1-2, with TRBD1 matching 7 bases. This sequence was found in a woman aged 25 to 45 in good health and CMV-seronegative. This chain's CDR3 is CSVRTGVNYGYTF. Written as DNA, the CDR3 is TGCAGCGTAAGGACAGGAGTTAACTATGGCTACACCTTC.